These 15 T cell receptor beta chains share one sample of origin, sequenced in a study of breast tumors, draining lymph nodes, adjacent tissues. TCRdb reprocessed the multiplex PCR reads with MiXCR, giving one entry per CDR3 protein. The data show tens of thousands of distinct CDR3 sequences, 60% to 70% seen once. The material sequenced was tumor-adjacent breast tissue. The source is a female donor with breast cancer. Some clones in this sample may be carry-over from other donors' samples.

The genes are TRBV12-3 or TRBV12-4 and TRBJ1-2; 11 nucleotides align to TRBD1. V trimming: 5 bases; J trimming: 7 bases; junction bases outside the gene matches: 6. This CDR3 is 14 amino acids long. CDR3 nucleotides: TGTGCCAGCAGTCATTGGACAGGGGGCGGTGGCTACACCTTC. This codes for CASSHWTGGGGYTF.

The chain has TRBV9 and TRBJ1-4; 8 bases fit TRBD1. This CDR3 has 15 amino acids. Trimming removed 2 bases from V and 5 bases from J; junction bases left unmatched: 5. Germline V gene lookup returns CDR1 SGDLS and CDR2 YYNGEE. CDR3 residues: CASSVGNRGNEKLFF. The CDR3 bases are TGTGCCAGCAGCGTTGGTAACAGGGGGAATGAAAAACTGTTTTTT.

The chain couples TRBV7-3 to TRBJ2-7; TRBD2 matches 9 bases. J gave up 1 base and V 5 bases, and 6 bases lay outside the gene matches. The CDR3 loop spans 15 amino acids. In germline, CDR1 is SGHTA, CDR2 FQGTGA. CDR3 amino acids: CASSPGSGGSYEQYF. The CDR3 bases are TGTGCCAGCAGCCCCGGTAGCGGGGGTTCCTACGAGCAGTACTTC.

CDR3 loop: CASSQEKSGPNQETQYF. The CDR3 DNA sequence: TGTGCCAGCAGCCAAGAAAAATCGGGACCAAACCAAGAGACCCAGTACTTC. The chain has TRBV14 and TRBJ2-5; D is perhaps TRBD1 or TRBD2 (5 bases each). V was trimmed by 0 bases and J by 0 bases, leaving 14 bases between them. CDR3 size: 17 residues. Looked up from germline, CDR1 is SGHDN and CDR2 is FVKESK.

The chain carries TRBV20-1 and TRBJ2-7, with 9 bases matching TRBD2. The trim removed 0 bases at V and 2 bases at J, leaving 5 bases unmatched. The CDR3 sequence is 15 residues long. CDR1 DFQATT and CDR2 SNEGSKA come from the germline V gene (reference sequence). In DNA form, the CDR3 reads TGCAGTGCTAGAGATTTGGCGGGAGGGCCCTACGAGCAGTACTTC. This translates into CSARDLAGGPYEQYF.

By its share, this clonotype is medium-sized. The chain couples TRBV20-1 to TRBJ1-5; D is undetermined. The CDR3 contains 14 residues. Looked up from germline, CDR1 is DFQATT and CDR2 is SNEGSKA (reference sequence). Between the trimmed V and J ends, which lost 3 bases and 6 bases, there was a span of 15 bases. DNA of the CDR3: TGCAGTGCTAGGTACAGCGCAGCCCTTCAGCCCCAGCATTTT. Its translation: CSARYSAALQPQHF.

The chain couples TRBV10-3 to TRBJ1-1; TRBD1 is a possible D gene (5 bases). This CDR3 has 14 amino acids. The ends were cut back, 7 bases at V and 1 base at J, with 13 bases in the middle. Per the germline V gene, CDR1 is ENHRY and CDR2 is SYGVKD. The CDR3 protein is CAITPGLENTEAFF. DNA for the CDR3: TGTGCCATCACCCCGGGACTCGAGAACACTGAAGCTTTCTTT.

In this sample, this clonotype turned up a few times. This chain uses TRBV24-1 with TRBJ2-3, with D possibly TRBD2 on 5 matching bases. V was shortened by 6 bases and J by 3 bases, with 9 bases between the two germline ends. CDR1 is KGHDR and CDR2 is SFDVKD in the germline V gene. The CDR3 runs to 13 residues. Here the CDR3 reads CATSTRSTDTQYF. CDR3 in DNA: TGTGCCACCAGTACTAGGTCTACAGATACGCAGTATTTT.

CDR3 protein: CASSGQGGDTQYF. The CDR3 DNA sequence: TGTGCCAGCAGTGGGCAGGGCGGAGATACGCAGTATTTT. The chain couples TRBV6-4 to TRBJ2-3; maybe TRBD1 (5 bases). The V end lost 4 bases, the J end lost 5 bases, and 10 bases lay between the germline ends. There are 13 residues in the CDR3. The germline V gene encodes CDR1 MRHNA and CDR2 SNTAGT.

The genes are TRBV6-1 and TRBJ1-2; D perhaps matches TRBD1 (5 bases). V lost 7 bases and J lost 2, with 14 bases in between. Germline lookup yields CDR1 MNHNS and CDR2 SASEGT. The CDR3 extends over 14 amino acids. Here the CDR3 reads CASTPGRRNYGYTF. The CDR3, as DNA: TGTGCCAGCACCCCGGGACGGAGGAACTATGGCTACACCTTC.

The V and J genes are TRBV6-7 and TRBJ2-7; 12 bases align to TRBD2. TRBV6-7 is an ORF for which the function is uncertain. The CDR3 is made up of 19 amino acids. With 6 bases clipped from V and 3 bases from J, the junction kept 18 bases outside the gene matches. The CDR3 sequence is CASRDGALWLAGGSYEQYF. CDR3 coding DNA: TGTGCCAGCAGAGATGGGGCCCTCTGGCTAGCGGGAGGGAGCTACGAGCAGTACTTC.

The V and J genes are TRBV12-3 or TRBV12-4 and TRBJ2-3; no reliable D call. The CDR3 consists of 14 residues. Trimming removed 0 bases from V and 0 bases from J, with 4 bases in between. Here the CDR3 DNA reads TGTGCCAGCAGTTTAGCCCTAAGCACAGATACGCAGTATTTT. This sequence encodes CASSLALSTDTQYF.

The chain has TRBV20-1 and TRBJ2-7; D remains unclear. This CDR3 is 14 amino acids long. CDR1 and CDR2 (germline): DFQATT, SNEGSKA (reference sequence). Trimming took 4 bases from V and 0 from J, leaving 13 bases between them. This chain's CDR3 is CSANPGKASYEQYF. CDR3 nucleotide sequence: TGCAGTGCTAATCCTGGTAAAGCCTCCTACGAGCAGTACTTC.

This clonotype appeared a single time. The chain is built from TRBV6-1 and TRBJ2-2; D not certain. The CDR3 sequence is 17 residues long. CDR1 MNHNS and CDR2 SASEGT come from the germline V gene. The germline V and J ends were trimmed by 5 bases and 2 bases, with 18 bases remaining between them. In DNA form, the CDR3 reads TGTGCCAGCAGTTACTCGACCGCCAGCACCAACACCGGGGAGCTGTTTTTT. This codes for CASSYSTASTNTGELFF.

A few counts support this clonotype. The chain carries TRBV10-3 and TRBJ2-7; 7 nucleotides align to TRBD2. The V and J ends lost 0 bases and 4 bases, in that order; junction bases with no gene match: 6. CDR1 and CDR2 (germline): ENHRY, SYGVKD. The CDR3 loop spans 15 amino acids. This CDR3 reads CAISESYSGDYEQYF. CDR3 DNA sequence: TGTGCCATCAGTGAGTCGTACAGCGGGGATTACGAGCAGTACTTC.